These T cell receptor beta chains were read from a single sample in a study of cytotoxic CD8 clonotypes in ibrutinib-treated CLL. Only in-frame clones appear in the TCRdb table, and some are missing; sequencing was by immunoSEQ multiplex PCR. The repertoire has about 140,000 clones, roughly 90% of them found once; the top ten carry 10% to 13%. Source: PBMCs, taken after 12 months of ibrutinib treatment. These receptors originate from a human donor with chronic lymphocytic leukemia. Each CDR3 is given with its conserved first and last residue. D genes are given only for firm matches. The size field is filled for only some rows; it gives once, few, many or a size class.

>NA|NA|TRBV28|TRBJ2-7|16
CASSLGRILSTYEQYF
TGTGCCAGCAGTCTCGGGCGTATACTTAGCACCTACGAGCAGTACTTC
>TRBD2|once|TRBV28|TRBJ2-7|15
CASRRSGSFYYEQYF
TGTGCCAGCAGGAGGAGCGGGAGTTTTTACTACGAGCAGTACTTC
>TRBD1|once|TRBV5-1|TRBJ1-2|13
CASSLITGDGYTF
TGCGCCAGCAGCTTAATCACAGGGGACGGCTACACCTTC
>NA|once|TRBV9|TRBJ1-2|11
CASSVDGPSTF
TGTGCCAGCAGCGTAGATGGACCATCAACCTTC
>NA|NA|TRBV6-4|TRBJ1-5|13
CASSRESGWPQHF
TGTGCCAGCAGCAGGGAATCGGGGTGGCCCCAGCATTTT
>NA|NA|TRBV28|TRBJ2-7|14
CASNPPGATYEQYF
TGTGCCAGCAACCCCCCGGGGGCGACATACGAGCAGTACTTC
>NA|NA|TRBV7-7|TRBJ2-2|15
CASSRDGTNTGELFF
TGTGCTAGCAGCCGGGACGGAACGAACACCGGGGAGCTGTTTTTT
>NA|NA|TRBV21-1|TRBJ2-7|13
CASGKTESYEQYF
TGTGCCAGCGGAAAGACGGAGTCCTACGAGCAGTACTTC
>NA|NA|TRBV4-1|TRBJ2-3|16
CASSQDERTGADTQYF
TGCGCCAGCAGCCAAGATGAGCGGACTGGTGCAGATACGCAGTATTTT
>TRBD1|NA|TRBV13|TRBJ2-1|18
CASSLDRMTGASYNEQFF
TGTGCCAGCAGCTTAGACCGAATGACAGGGGCCTCCTACAATGAGCAGTTCTTC
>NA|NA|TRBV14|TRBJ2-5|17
CASSQVIAAAYQETQYF
TGTGCCAGCAGCCAAGTAATAGCGGCGGCCTATCAAGAGACCCAGTACTTC
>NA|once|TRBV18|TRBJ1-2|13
CASSPLRVGDEAF
TGTGCCAGCTCACCACTTAGGGTGGGGGACGAGGCCTTC
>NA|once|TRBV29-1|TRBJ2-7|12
CSVGQSYYEQYF
TGCAGCGTCGGACAGTCGTACTACGAGCAGTACTTC
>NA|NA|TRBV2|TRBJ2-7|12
CAGGLTSYEQYF
TGTGCCGGGGGACTGACTAGCTACGAGCAGTACTTC
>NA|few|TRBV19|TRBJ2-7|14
CASVSDSPPYEQYF
TGTGCCAGCGTAAGTGACAGCCCTCCCTACGAGCAGTACTTC
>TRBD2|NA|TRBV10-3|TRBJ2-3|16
CAIRTSGTSITDTQYF
TGTGCCATCAGGACTAGCGGGACTTCAATCACAGATACGCAGTATTTT
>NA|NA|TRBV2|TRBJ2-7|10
CASSGFEQYF
TGTGCCAGCAGTGGATTCGAGCAGTACTTC
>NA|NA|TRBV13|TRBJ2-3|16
CASSGGSASGPDTQYF
TGTGCCAGCAGCGGCGGGTCGGCATCGGGCCCAGATACGCAGTATTTT